These 22 T cell receptor beta chains were all obtained from the same sample, sequenced in a study of blood T cell repertoires in COVID-19. TCRdb's table, derived via immunoSEQ multiplex PCR, lists solely in-frame clones and lacks some. Here the sample spans around 320,000 clones, 70% to 90% being singletons. Sequencing was done on a sample of peripheral blood. The origin of the receptors is a human donor in a cohort sampled during active COVID-19.

V usage is TRBV11-2 and J usage is TRBJ1-2; D may be TRBD1 (6 bases). Germline V gene sequence: CDR1 SGHAT, CDR2 FQNNGV. This CDR3 contains 12 residues. Trimming cost V 2 bases and J 8 bases, with 9 bases left between them. Written as DNA, the CDR3 is TGTGCCAGCAGCTTAAGAGGGGGAGGCTACACCTTC. Encoded protein: CASSLRGGGYTF.

The chain carries TRBV4-1 and TRBJ1-5, with a weak D call TRBD1 (5 bases). With 2 bases removed from V and 5 bases from J, the gap between germline ends came to 10 bases. This CDR3 has 14 amino acids. Germline CDR1 reads MGHRA; CDR2 reads YSYEKL. CDR3 nucleotide sequence: TGCGCCAGCAGCCAATTGACAGCTTATCAGCCCCAGCATTTT. Translating gives CASSQLTAYQPQHF.

The chain uses TRBV19 and TRBJ2-7, with 10 nucleotides matching TRBD1. V gave up 8 bases and J gave up 8 bases; unmatched junction bases: 9. CDR3 length equals 13 residues. CDR1 and CDR2 (germline): LNHDA, SQIVND (reference sequence). The chain's CDR3 is CASRDRGSSKQYF. Here the CDR3 DNA reads TGTGCCAGTCGGGACAGGGGATCCTCCAAGCAGTACTTC.

This chain connects TRBV4-1 to TRBJ2-3; 9 bases map to TRBD1. V shed 4 bases, J shed 6 bases, and the junction held 8 bases outside the gene matches. Germline V gene lookup returns CDR1 MGHRA and CDR2 YSYEKL. The CDR3 loop spans 15 amino acids. The DNA of the CDR3 is TGCGCCAGCAGCCGCACAGGGGGCCCCGCGGATACGCAGTATTTT. Protein: CASSRTGGPADTQYF.

The rearrangement links TRBV3-1 (or the pseudogene TRBV3-2) to TRBJ2-7; perhaps TRBD1 as D (6 bases). Germline lookup yields CDR1 LGHDT and CDR2 YNNKEL (reference sequence). This CDR3 is 14 amino acids long. V gave up 1 base and J gave up 5 bases, with 12 bases separating them. CDR3 amino acids: CASSQGQGTHEQYF. CDR3 nucleotides: TGTGCCAGCAGCCAAGGGCAGGGGACCCACGAGCAGTACTTC.

The rearrangement links TRBV5-1 to TRBJ2-5; D may be TRBD1 (6 bases). Germline CDR1 SGHRS, CDR2 YFSETQ. Trimming left V 4 bases short and J 1 base short, with 11 bases between. The CDR3 is 14 amino acids. CDR3 in amino acids: CASSPMTGQETQYF. The CDR3 DNA follows: TGCGCCAGCAGCCCCATGACAGGCCAAGAGACCCAGTACTTC.

V gene TRBV29-1 combines with J gene TRBJ2-1; TRBD1 is a possible D gene (6 bases). Germline-derived CDR1 and CDR2 are SQVTM and ANQGSEA. V was clipped by 6 bases and J by 9 bases, with 12 bases between them. This CDR3 comprises 11 residues. The CDR3, as DNA: TGCAGCGTCTCGGACAGCAGTGAGCAGTTCTTC. Its protein is CSVSDSSEQFF.

This sequence joins TRBV3-1 (or the pseudogene TRBV3-2) and TRBJ2-7; D is possibly TRBD2 (6 bases). CDR1 LGHDT and CDR2 YNNKEL come from the germline V gene (reference sequence). Deletions cut 1 base from V and 2 bases from J, with 18 bases between. The CDR3 loop spans 17 amino acids. The CDR3 spells CASSQGAGGAATYEQYF. DNA of the CDR3: TGTGCCAGCAGCCAAGGAGCGGGTGGTGCAGCAACCTACGAGCAGTACTTC.

The V and J genes are TRBV3-1 (or the pseudogene TRBV3-2) and TRBJ1-2, with D unresolved. The CDR3 is 14 residues long. From germline, CDR1 is LGHDT and CDR2 YNNKEL (reference sequence). V lost 3 bases and J 7 bases, leaving 15 bases between the germline ends. CDR3 sequence: CASSQIQRGGGYTF. The DNA of the CDR3 is TGTGCCAGCAGCCAGATACAGCGGGGAGGTGGCTACACCTTC.

The V and J genes are TRBV24-1 and TRBJ2-2, with 8 bases that match TRBD2. CDR1 and CDR2 (germline): KGHDR, SFDVKD. CDR3 length: 18 residues. Trimming at V came to 3 bases and at J to 0 bases, leaving 8 bases not matched to a gene. CDR3 region: CATSDPIRGGANTGELFF. The CDR3 DNA sequence: TGTGCCACCAGTGATCCTATACGGGGGGGCGCGAACACCGGGGAGCTGTTTTTT.

V and J are TRBV12-3 or TRBV12-4 and TRBJ2-2; D remains unclear. The CDR3 loop spans 12 amino acids. V was pared by 3 bases and J by 6 bases, with 5 bases between. The CDR3 protein is CASSLRSGELFF. The CDR3 coding sequence is TGTGCCAGCAGTTTGAGGTCCGGGGAGCTGTTTTTT.

The chain is built from TRBV10-3 and TRBJ1-3, with D perhaps TRBD1 (5 bases). The V and J ends lost 6 bases and 4 bases respectively, with 13 bases between them. The CDR3 length is 14 residues. Germline V gene sequence: CDR1 ENHRY, CDR2 SYGVKD. The CDR3 DNA reads TGTGCCATCAGCCCCGCCGGGGGAGGAAACACCATATATTTT. This translates into CAISPAGGGNTIYF.

This sequence joins TRBV12-5 and TRBJ1-2; D is ambiguous. V lost 7 bases and J 8 bases, leaving 17 bases between the germline ends. Germline values: CDR1 LGHNT, CDR2 FRNRAP. The CDR3 has 13 residues. The CDR3 protein is CASEPEGNWGYTF. CDR3 nucleotide sequence: TGTGCTAGTGAACCCGAGGGTAATTGGGGCTACACCTTC.

This chain uses TRBV12-3 or TRBV12-4 with TRBJ1-2; D uncertain. Between the trimmed V and J ends, which lost 9 bases and 4 bases, there was a span of 12 bases. The CDR3 sequence is 12 residues long. The CDR3 loop is CASLTESYGYTF. In nucleotides, the CDR3 is TGTGCCAGTTTAACAGAGTCCTATGGCTACACCTTC.

The chain employs TRBV5-8 and TRBJ1-1; D might be TRBD1 (5 bases). The V gene's germline CDR1 is SGHTS and CDR2 YDEGEE. Trimming took off 6 bases at V and 5 bases at J, with 17 bases between the two ends. The length of the CDR3 is 14 residues. This chain's CDR3 is CASMMRGLGTEAFF. The CDR3 bases are TGTGCCAGCATGATGCGGGGGTTAGGGACTGAAGCTTTCTTT.

The chain employs TRBV30 and TRBJ2-7; 7 positions agree with TRBD1. The CDR3 totals 13 residues. V was pared by 7 bases and J by 3 bases, with 9 bases of the junction left unmatched. Germline-derived CDR1 and CDR2 are GTSNPN and SVGIG (reference sequence). In DNA, the CDR3 is TGTGCCTTGAGCACGGGACAGAGCTACGAGCAGTACTTC. It specifies CALSTGQSYEQYF.

A single count supports this clone. V usage is TRBV5-4 and J usage is TRBJ2-1, with 9 bases that match TRBD1. CDR1 and CDR2 from the germline V gene are SGHNT and YYREEE (reference sequence). V shed 5 bases and J 8 bases; nucleotides not matched to a gene: 11. The CDR3 sequence is 15 residues long. This CDR3 reads CASSTRDRAPYEQFF. In nucleotides, the CDR3 is TGTGCCAGCAGTACCCGGGACAGGGCCCCATATGAGCAGTTCTTC.

This chain uses TRBV27 with TRBJ2-1, with TRBD2 identical over 7 bases. Germline CDR1 is MNHEY and CDR2 is SMNVEV (reference sequence). The V and J ends lost 8 bases and 4 bases, in that order; junction bases with no gene match: 5. This CDR3 has 13 residues. DNA for the CDR3: TGTGCCAGCCGGGCGGGGGTATACAATGAGCAGTTCTTC. Translating it yields CASRAGVYNEQFF.

The V gene is TRBV19, the J gene TRBJ1-6; maybe TRBD1 (6 bases). Trimming shortened V by 2 bases and J by 10 bases, and 21 bases separated the two germline ends. CDR1 LNHDA and CDR2 SQIVND come from the germline V gene (reference sequence). The length of the CDR3 is 17 residues. This CDR3 is CASSILGQPPGESPLHF. In DNA form, the CDR3 reads TGTGCCAGTAGTATACTTGGACAGCCACCTGGCGAATCACCCCTCCACTTT.

The chain links TRBV30 to TRBJ2-1; D ambiguous. The V gene lost 3 bases and the J gene lost 4 bases, with 4 bases spanning the gap. Germline V gene sequence: CDR1 GTSNPN, CDR2 SVGIG (reference sequence). This CDR3 has 11 residues. CDR3 sequence: CAWSPYNEQFF. The CDR3 coding sequence is TGTGCCTGGAGCCCTTACAATGAGCAGTTCTTC. Full variable domain (remainder filled in from reference TRBV30 and TRBJ2-1): SQTIHQWPATLVQPVGSPLSLECTVEGTSNPNLYWYRQAAGRGLQLLFYSVGIGQISSEVPQNLSASRPQDRQFILSSKKLLLSDSGFYLCAWSPYNEQFFGPGTRLTVL.

The chain couples TRBV19 to TRBJ2-2; 10 positions agree with TRBD1. This CDR3 comprises 14 residues. Germline V gives CDR1 LNHDA, CDR2 SQIVND (reference sequence). V trimming: 7 bases; J trimming: 4 bases; junction bases outside the gene matches: 3. CDR3 coding DNA: TGTGCCAGTAAGCGGGACAGGGGCACCGGGGAGCTGTTTTTT. It encodes CASKRDRGTGELFF. Full variable domain (outside the CDR3, taken from reference TRBV19 and TRBJ2-2): DGGITQSPKYLFRKEGQNVTLSCEQNLNHDAMYWYRQDPGQGLRLIYYSQIVNDFQKGDIAEGYSVSREKKESFPLTVTSAQKNPTAFYLCASKRDRGTGELFFGEGSRLTVL.

The chain combines TRBV12-5 with TRBJ2-7, with D possibly being TRBD1 (5 bases). This CDR3 comprises 12 residues. V lost 1 base and J 6 bases, leaving 7 bases between the germline ends. Germline V lookup: CDR1 LGHNT, CDR2 FRNRAP. The CDR3 bases are TGTGCTAGTGGTTTGGAGGGGCCCGAGCAGTACTTC. Its protein is CASGLEGPEQYF.